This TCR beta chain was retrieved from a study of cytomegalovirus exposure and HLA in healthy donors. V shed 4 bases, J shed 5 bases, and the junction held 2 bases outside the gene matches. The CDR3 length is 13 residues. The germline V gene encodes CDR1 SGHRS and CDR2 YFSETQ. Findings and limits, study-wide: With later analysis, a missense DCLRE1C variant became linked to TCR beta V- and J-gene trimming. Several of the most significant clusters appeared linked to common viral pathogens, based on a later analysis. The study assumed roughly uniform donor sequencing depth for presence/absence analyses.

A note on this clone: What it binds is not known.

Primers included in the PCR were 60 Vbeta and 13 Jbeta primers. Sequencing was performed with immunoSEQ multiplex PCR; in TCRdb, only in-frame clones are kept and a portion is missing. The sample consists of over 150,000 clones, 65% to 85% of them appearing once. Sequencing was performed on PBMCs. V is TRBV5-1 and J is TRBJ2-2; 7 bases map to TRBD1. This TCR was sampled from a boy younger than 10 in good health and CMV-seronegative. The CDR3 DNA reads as TGCGCCAGCAGCCGGGACAGAACCGGGGAGCTGTTTTTT. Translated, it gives CASSRDRTGELFF.